The rows below give T cell receptor beta chains drawn from one sample of a study of cytomegalovirus exposure and HLA in healthy donors. Generated by immunoSEQ multiplex PCR, the TCRdb table keeps only in-frame clones and is missing some. This sample has more than 85,000 clones; 75% to 80% occur once, and the top ten carry 1% to 1.5%. Sequencing was carried out using PBMCs. The source of these receptors is a woman in her thirties in good health and CMV-seronegative. The CDR3 runs from the conserved cysteine through the conserved F or W. D genes are given only for firm matches. Clone size is given for some rows only: seen once, a few or many times, or a class if the clone is expanded.

V gene,CDR3 length,J gene,D gene,clone size,CDR3 DNA,CDR3 protein
TRBV9,12,TRBJ1-2,.,.,TGTGCCAGCAGCCACCTGGGGGGTGGCTACACCTTC,CASSHLGGGYTF
TRBV19,15,TRBJ1-5,.,.,TGTGCCAGTAGTATAGACAGGGGCGGCAATCAGCCCCAGCATTTT,CASSIDRGGNQPQHF
TRBV7-8,15,TRBJ2-2,TRBD2,.,TGTGCCAGCAGCTTTGGACTAGCGGGGATCGGGGAGCTGTTTTTT,CASSFGLAGIGELFF
TRBV5-1,16,TRBJ2-2,.,.,TGCGCCAGCAGCCCGTATCGGGGGGCTTACACCGGGGAGCTGTTTTTT,CASSPYRGAYTGELFF
TRBV29-1,14,TRBJ1-2,.,once,TGCAGCGTCGTCTCGACAGCTAGTAACTATGGCTACACCTTC,CSVVSTASNYGYTF
TRBV4-2,14,TRBJ2-7,.,.,TGTGCCAGCAGCCAAGCGGTAGAATCCGGCGAGCAGTACTTC,CASSQAVESGEQYF
TRBV13,14,TRBJ2-5,TRBD1,.,TGTGCCAGCAGCATCCGGGACAGCTTGGAGACCCAGTACTTC,CASSIRDSLETQYF
TRBV28,14,TRBJ2-3,.,once,TGTGCCAGCAGTTTGGGGAGTCAGACAGATACGCAGTATTTT,CASSLGSQTDTQYF
TRBV7-2,16,TRBJ2-2,TRBD2,.,TGTGCCAGCAGCTTAGAGCGGGGGGCCCGGGGCGGGGAGCTGTTTTTT,CASSLERGARGGELFF
TRBV9,11,TRBJ2-7,.,once,TGTGCCAGCAGCCCCCTCTACGAGCAGTACTTC,CASSPLYEQYF
TRBV11-2,16,TRBJ2-5,TRBD2,.,TGTGCCAGCAGCCCGATTCGCGGGAGAGCTCAAGAGACCCAGTACTTC,CASSPIRGRAQETQYF
TRBV10-3,13,TRBJ2-7,TRBD1,.,TGTGCCATCACTCCGGACAGGGTCAACGAGCAGTACTTC,CAITPDRVNEQYF
TRBV9,14,TRBJ2-7,TRBD1,.,TGTGCCAGCAGCCCGTGGGACAGATCCTACGAGCAGTACTTC,CASSPWDRSYEQYF
TRBV1,15,TRBJ2-5,.,few,TGCACCAGCAGCCAAGATCTTGGACTAAGAGGGACCCAGTACTTC,CTSSQDLGLRGTQYF
TRBV5-4,14,TRBJ2-7,TRBD2,.,TGTGCCAGCAGCTTGACTAGCGGGACCTACGAGCAGTACTTC,CASSLTSGTYEQYF
TRBV7-2,14,TRBJ2-5,.,.,TGTGCCAGCAGCTTAGTAGGCAGGATAGAGACCCAGTACTTC,CASSLVGRIETQYF
TRBV19,14,TRBJ1-5,.,.,TGTGCCAGCCAAAAGGGACTACAACATCAGCCCCAGCATTTT,CASQKGLQHQPQHF
TRBV27,13,TRBJ1-2,.,.,TGTGCCAGCAGTTTGGGGCAGGGGTATGGCTACACCTTC,CASSLGQGYGYTF
TRBV5-1,14,TRBJ2-5,.,once,TGCGCCAGCAGCTTGACAGTGTTAACAGAGACCCAGTACTTC,CASSLTVLTETQYF
TRBV7-2,15,TRBJ2-5,TRBD2,few,TGTGCCAGCAGCTTAGGCCCTAGCGGGGGCGAGACCCAGTACTTC,CASSLGPSGGETQYF
TRBV19,12,TRBJ2-1,.,.,TGTGCCAGTATCGACTGGTACAATGAGCAGTTCTTC,CASIDWYNEQFF
TRBV11-2,13,TRBJ2-7,.,few,TGTGCCAGCAGCCCCCGGCAACAGGGCGAGCAGTACTTC,CASSPRQQGEQYF
TRBV6-5,14,TRBJ1-1,.,.,TGTGCCAGCAGTTACACAGGGACCAACACTGAAGCTTTCTTT,CASSYTGTNTEAFF
TRBV5-4,16,TRBJ2-7,TRBD2,.,TGTGCCAGCAGTCGGGGGGCCGGGACTAGCTTCTACGAGCAGTACTTC,CASSRGAGTSFYEQYF
TRBV7-2,14,TRBJ1-1,.,.,TGTGCCAGCACGCCATCGGAGTCGGTAACTGAAGCTTTCTTT,CASTPSESVTEAFF
TRBV6-1,13,TRBJ2-7,.,.,TGTGCCAGCAGGGCCGGAGGGTCCTACGAGCAGTACTTC,CASRAGGSYEQYF
TRBV11-2,14,TRBJ1-2,TRBD1,few,TGTGCCAGCAGCTCAGCGACAGGGTTTTATGGCTACACCTTC,CASSSATGFYGYTF
TRBV7-3,13,TRBJ2-2,.,once,TGTGCCAGCAGCCAAACAGGGACCGGGGAGCTGTTTTTT,CASSQTGTGELFF
TRBV6-1,13,TRBJ2-4,.,.,TGTGCCAGCAGTGAACTTCCCCAAAACATTCAGTACTTC,CASSELPQNIQYF
TRBV7-6,18,TRBJ2-7,TRBD2,once,TGTGCCAGCAGCCAAGGGACTAGCGGGAGGTCCTTCTCCTACGAGCAGTACTTC,CASSQGTSGRSFSYEQYF
TRBV7-9,16,TRBJ1-2,TRBD1,.,TGTGCCAGCAGCCCCCCGACCGACAGGGATTCCTATGGCTACACCTTC,CASSPPTDRDSYGYTF
TRBV4-1,16,TRBJ2-5,TRBD2,.,TGCGCCAGCAGCCGAGGACTAGCGGGTGCACAAGAGACCCAGTACTTC,CASSRGLAGAQETQYF
TRBV25-1,11,TRBJ2-7,TRBD2,.,TGTGCCAGTGGGGGGGGATACGAGCAGTACTTC,CASGGGYEQYF
TRBV4-3,16,TRBJ2-5,.,.,TGCGCCAGCAGCCAAGTGGCAGGCCAGTATCCCGAGACCCAGTACTTC,CASSQVAGQYPETQYF
TRBV19,15,TRBJ2-3,.,.,TGTGCCAGTAGTATAGGTTGGGGAGACACAGATACGCAGTATTTT,CASSIGWGDTDTQYF
TRBV23-1,20,TRBJ2-4,TRBD1,.,TGCGCCAGCAGTCAATCTTCGACAGGGGGCTTGTTTCACGGCGAAAACATTCAGTACTTC,CASSQSSTGGLFHGENIQYF
TRBV4-1,15,TRBJ2-7,TRBD2,.,TGCGCCAGCAGCCAAGACAGCGGGGGGTCCTACGAGCAGTACTTC,CASSQDSGGSYEQYF
TRBV6-1,18,TRBJ2-1,.,.,TGTGCCAGCAGTGAAGCCGCAGGGCTGGTACTCCCGAGAGATGAGCAGTTCTTC,CASSEAAGLVLPRDEQFF
TRBV4-1,15,TRBJ2-3,.,.,TGCGCCAGCAGCCAAGAGGGGCCGAGCACAGATACGCAGTATTTT,CASSQEGPSTDTQYF
TRBV28,15,TRBJ1-1,TRBD1,.,TGTGCCAGCAGTTTACTAACTACAGGGGGGGATGAAGCTTTCTTT,CASSLLTTGGDEAFF
TRBV2,17,TRBJ2-3,TRBD2,.,TGTGCCAGCAGTGGGCTCCGTAGCGGGGAAGCAGGAGATACGCAGTATTTT,CASSGLRSGEAGDTQYF
TRBV7-2,13,TRBJ2-7,TRBD2,.,TGTGCCACCACGGGACTAGCGGGACTCGAGCAGTACTTC,CATTGLAGLEQYF
TRBV18,15,TRBJ2-2,TRBD1,.,TGTACCAGCTCACCGGGACAGGGAGGCACCGGGGAGCTGTTTTTT,CTSSPGQGGTGELFF
TRBV10-1,14,TRBJ2-5,.,.,TGCGCCATCCCCTCCTTGAGGTTCCAAGAGACCCAGTACTTC,CAIPSLRFQETQYF
TRBV29-1,11,TRBJ2-5,.,few,TGCAGCGTCCGATATGGGCGGACCCAGTACTTC,CSVRYGRTQYF
TRBV12-5,15,TRBJ1-2,TRBD1,.,TGTGCTAGTGGTTTGGAGCCGACAGGGCGCTCTGGCTACACCTTC,CASGLEPTGRSGYTF
TRBV28,12,TRBJ2-7,TRBD2,.,TGTGCCAGCAGTTTGGGAGGGAGGGTTAAGTACTTC,CASSLGGRVKYF
TRBV9,14,TRBJ2-7,TRBD1,.,TGTGCCAGCAGCGTAACCGGGACAGGGAACGAGCAGTACTTC,CASSVTGTGNEQYF
TRBV16,14,TRBJ1-6,.,.,TGTGCCAGCAGCCAATCAAGGGGGGGTTCGACCCTCCACTTT,CASSQSRGGSTLHF
TRBV7-6,12,TRBJ2-7,.,.,TGTGCCAGCAGCTTACTGGGGCGCGAGCAGTACTTC,CASSLLGREQYF
TRBV6-4,15,TRBJ2-2,.,few,TGTGCCAGCAGAACGGACAAAGGGGACACCGGGGAGCTGTTTTTT,CASRTDKGDTGELFF
TRBV6-1,14,TRBJ1-1,.,many,TGTGCCAGCAGTGAGGCGGTAGAGAACACTGAAGCTTTCTTT,CASSEAVENTEAFF
TRBV2,14,TRBJ2-3,TRBD2,once,TGTGCCAGCAGTGGGACTAGCGGTGCTGATACGCAGTATTTT,CASSGTSGADTQYF
TRBV2,14,TRBJ1-1,TRBD1,once,TGTGCCAGCAGGACAGGGGCCCACGTTTTTGAAGCTTTCTTT,CASRTGAHVFEAFF
TRBV5-1,17,TRBJ1-1,TRBD1,.,TGCGCCAGCAGCCCAGGACAGGGGCGCGTCATGAACACTGAAGCTTTCTTT,CASSPGQGRVMNTEAFF
TRBV21-1,15,TRBJ2-7,.,.,TGTGCCAGCAGCAATGGGACAGGGGGCCGGTACGAGCAGTACTTC,CASSNGTGGRYEQYF
TRBV6-1,15,TRBJ2-1,.,.,TGTGCCAGCAGTGAAGTGCTGAGCTCCTACAATGAGCAGTTCTTC,CASSEVLSSYNEQFF
TRBV28,14,TRBJ1-3,TRBD1,.,TGTGCCAGCAGACCAAGACAGGGTGGAAACACCATATATTTT,CASRPRQGGNTIYF